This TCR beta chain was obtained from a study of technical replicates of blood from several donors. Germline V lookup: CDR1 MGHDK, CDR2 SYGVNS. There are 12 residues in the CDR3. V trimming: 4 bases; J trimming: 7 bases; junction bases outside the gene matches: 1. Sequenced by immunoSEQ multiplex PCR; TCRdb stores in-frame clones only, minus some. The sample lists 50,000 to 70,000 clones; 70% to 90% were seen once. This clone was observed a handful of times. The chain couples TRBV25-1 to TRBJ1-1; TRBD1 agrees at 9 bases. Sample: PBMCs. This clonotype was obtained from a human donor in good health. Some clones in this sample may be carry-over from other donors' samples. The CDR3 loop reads CASSGQGVEAFF. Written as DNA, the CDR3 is TGTGCCAGCAGTGGACAGGGGGTTGAAGCTTTCTTT. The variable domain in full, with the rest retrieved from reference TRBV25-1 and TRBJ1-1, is EADIYQTPRYLVIGTGKKITLECSQTMGHDKMYWYQQDPGMELHLIHYSYGVNSTEKGDLSSESTVSRIRTEHFPLTLESARPSHTSQYLCASSGQGVEAFFGQGTRLTVV.